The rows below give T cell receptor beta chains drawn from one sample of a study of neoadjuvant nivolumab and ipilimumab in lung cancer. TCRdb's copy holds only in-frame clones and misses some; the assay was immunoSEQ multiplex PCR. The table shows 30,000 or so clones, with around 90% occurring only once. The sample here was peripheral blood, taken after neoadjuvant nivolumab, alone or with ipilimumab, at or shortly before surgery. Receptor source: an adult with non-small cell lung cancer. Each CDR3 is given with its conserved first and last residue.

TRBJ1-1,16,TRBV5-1,CASSLSPQTGATEAFF
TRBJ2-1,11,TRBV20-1,CSARWVNEQFF
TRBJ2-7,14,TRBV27,CASSLSKQFYEQYF
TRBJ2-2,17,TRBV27,CASSLSSGRGNTGELFF
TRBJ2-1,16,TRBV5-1,CASSLTSGNSYNEQFF
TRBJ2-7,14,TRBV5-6,CASSYPRGAYEQYF
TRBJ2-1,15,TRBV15,CATSRDPQDYNEQFF
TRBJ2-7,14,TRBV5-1,CASSIPDPSYEQYF
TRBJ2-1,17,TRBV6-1,CASSDPLAGGGYNEQFF
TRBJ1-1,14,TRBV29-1,CSAMNRDRETEAFF
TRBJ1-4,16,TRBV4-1,CASSQEPGDGNEKLFF
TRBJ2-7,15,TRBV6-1,CASSEAAGVSHEQYF
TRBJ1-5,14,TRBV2,CASSWTGDNQPQHF
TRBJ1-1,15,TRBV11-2,CASSWQGGGITEAFF
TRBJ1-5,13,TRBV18,CASSEGEFEPQHF
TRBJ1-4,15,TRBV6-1,CASSGGIATNEKLFF
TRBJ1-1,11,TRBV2,CASSPAVWAFF
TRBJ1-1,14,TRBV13,CASSRQGWDTEAFF
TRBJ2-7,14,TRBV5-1,CASSSSGQSYEQYF
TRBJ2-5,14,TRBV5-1,CASSLVGGLETQYF